Shown below are 13 T cell receptor beta chains from a single sample sequenced in a study of T cell responses to AZD1222 COVID-19 vaccine. Data came from immunoSEQ multiplex PCR; TCRdb stores just in-frame clones and leaves some out. The table includes fewer than 120,000 clones, around 82% detected once. The material sequenced was peripheral blood, taken on day 0 of AZD1222 vaccination. The receptors come from an adult in good health.

This rearrangement joins TRBV4-3 to TRBJ1-2, with D perhaps matching TRBD1 (6 bases). Trimming took 0 bases from V and 7 from J, leaving 12 bases between them. There are 14 residues in the CDR3. The V gene's germline CDR1 is LGHNA and CDR2 YSLEER. DNA of the CDR3: TGCGCCAGCAGCCAAGATTTGGGGACAACTGGCTACACCTTC. Residues: CASSQDLGTTGYTF.

This chain connects TRBV6-6 to TRBJ1-5; possibly TRBD1 for D (6 bases). The V end lost 3 bases, the J end lost 6 bases, and 15 bases lay between the germline ends. Germline V gene sequence: CDR1 MNHNY, CDR2 SVGAGI (reference sequence). This CDR3 spans 15 amino acids. CDR3 in amino acids: CASSYVGARSQPQHF. CDR3 DNA: TGTGCCAGCAGTTATGTGGGGGCGCGGAGTCAGCCCCAGCATTTT.

The chain recombines TRBV5-1 with TRBJ1-3, with 7 bases fitting TRBD1. Trimming removed 4 bases from V and 4 bases from J; junction bases left unmatched: 14. The CDR3 runs to 17 residues. Germline lookup yields CDR1 SGHRS and CDR2 YFSETQ. The CDR3 region is CASSPEGEGTVGNTIYF. CDR3 coding DNA: TGCGCCAGCAGCCCCGAGGGTGAAGGGACAGTAGGAAACACCATATATTTT.

The rearrangement joins TRBV30 to TRBJ1-1, with TRBD1 matching 8 bases. Looked up from germline, CDR1 is GTSNPN and CDR2 is SVGIG (reference sequence). This CDR3 has 11 amino acids. V trimming: 4 bases; J trimming: 9 bases; junction bases outside the gene matches: 4. CDR3 DNA sequence: TGTGCCTGGACCCAGGGGGCGAAAGCTTTCTTT. Residues: CAWTQGAKAFF.

This clone is a singleton in its sample. This chain links TRBV4-3 with TRBJ2-7; D is tentatively TRBD1 or TRBD2 (6 bases each). This CDR3 comprises 16 residues. Germline V gene lookup returns CDR1 LGHNA and CDR2 YSLEER. The V and J ends lost 1 base and 2 bases respectively, with 15 bases between them. Written as DNA, the CDR3 is TGCGCCAGCAGCCAAGTCGGGGCAGGGGAGGCCTACGAGCAGTACTTC. Translation gives CASSQVGAGEAYEQYF.

The chain has TRBV21-1 and TRBJ1-4. TRBV21-1 is noted as a pseudogene. The CDR3 is made up of 17 amino acids. The CDR3 bases are TGTGCCAGCAGCACGGGGAAGGGGGGCCCAATTAATGAAAAACTGTTTTTT. It codes for CASSTGKGGPINEKLFF.

The CDR3 DNA follows: TGTGCCACCAGTGATTTAGTCGGGAACACCGGGGAGCTGTTTTTT. Translated: CATSDLVGNTGELFF. The rearrangement uses TRBV24-1 and TRBJ2-2; D ambiguous. The length of the CDR3 is 15 residues. Per germline, CDR1 KGHDR and CDR2 SFDVKD. Between the trimmed V and J ends, which lost 1 base and 1 base, there was a span of 6 bases.

This clone was counted between two and nine times. The V gene is TRBV4-1, the J gene TRBJ2-2, with D possibly being TRBD1 (5 bases). V dropped 4 bases and J dropped 2 bases, with 14 bases sitting between them. This CDR3 contains 16 residues. Germline CDR1 MGHRA, CDR2 YSYEKL. For the CDR3, the DNA is TGCGCCAGCAGCCTGACGACTGACAGTAACACCGGGGAGCTGTTTTTT. Translation: CASSLTTDSNTGELFF.

V gene TRBV6-5 combines with J gene TRBJ2-1; D call uncertain. V was shortened by 2 bases and J by 7 bases, with 9 bases between the two germline ends. Germline V gives CDR1 MNHEY, CDR2 SVGAGI. There are 13 residues in the CDR3. The CDR3 nucleotides are TGTGCCAGCAGTTACGCTCTAGGAAATGAGCAGTTCTTC. This encodes CASSYALGNEQFF.

Comments on this clone: This same CDR3 is encoded by further DNA sequences in the sample. V and J are TRBV19 and TRBJ1-1; D not certain. This CDR3 contains 13 residues. Per the germline V gene, CDR1 is LNHDA and CDR2 is SQIVND (reference sequence). Between the trimmed V and J ends, which lost 3 bases and 1 base, there was a span of 6 bases. The CDR3 nucleotides read TGTGCCAGTAGTATCTCCCGGAACACTGAAGCTTTCTTT. Amino acid sequence: CASSISRNTEAFF.

This clone was picked up a small number of times. This chain connects TRBV30 to TRBJ2-7, with D tentatively TRBD2 (6 bases). Trimming shortened V by 0 bases and J by 3 bases, and 9 bases separated the two germline ends. CDR3 length equals 13 residues. Germline lookup yields CDR1 GTSNPN and CDR2 SVGIG (reference sequence). DNA of the CDR3: TGTGCCTGGAGTGTTGGAGGGGACTACGAGCAGTACTTC. Its protein product is CAWSVGGDYEQYF.

A few counts support this clone. The chain has TRBV4-3 and TRBJ2-7; D unresolved. Trimming took 6 bases from V and 0 from J, leaving 12 bases between them. Germline V gene lookup returns CDR1 LGHNA and CDR2 YSLEER. This CDR3 comprises 14 residues. CDR3 DNA sequence: TGCGCCAGCAGGCAGACCCGGAGCTCCTACGAGCAGTACTTC. Residues: CASRQTRSSYEQYF.

The chain couples TRBV5-3 to TRBJ2-5; D is possibly TRBD1 (5 bases). TRBV5-3 is placed among ORFs of uncertain function. V lost 0 bases and J lost 3, with 12 bases in between. CDR3 length equals 15 residues. CDR3: CARSLVAVREETQYF. CDR3 DNA sequence: TGTGCCAGAAGCTTGGTCGCAGTCAGGGAAGAGACCCAGTACTTC.